Listed below are T cell receptor beta chains from one sample, sequenced in a study of T cell responses to AZD1222 COVID-19 vaccine. Sequencing used immunoSEQ multiplex PCR; TCRdb keeps in-frame clones, though not all of them. The table includes 90,000 to 110,000 clones, roughly 89% detected once. The sequenced sample was peripheral blood, obtained 28 days after the second AZD1222 dose. These receptor sequences come from an adult who received the AZD1222 COVID-19 vaccine. Both conserved end residues are part of each CDR3. A D gene is named only where the DNA matches it firmly. Where a row states a size, it is once, few, many or the class of an expanded clone; other rows omit it.

j_gene | d_gene | v_gene | abundance | CDR3nt | CDR3aa
TRBJ1-1 | TRBD1 | TRBV5-1 | - | TGCGCCAGCAGCTTGGTGGCAGGGGGCCTTGAAGCTTTCTTT | CASSLVAGGLEAFF
TRBJ2-1 | - | TRBV9 | - | TGTGCCACCCAAGGCGGGGCTTCGGTCGAGCAGTTCTTC | CATQGGASVEQFF
TRBJ2-7 | TRBD1 | TRBV15 | - | TGTGCCACCAGCAGAGAGGACAGGTGGGGCGAGCAGTACTTC | CATSREDRWGEQYF
TRBJ1-3 | TRBD1 | TRBV18 | once | TGTGCCAGCTCACCGGGACAGACCTCTGGAAACACCATATATTTT | CASSPGQTSGNTIYF
TRBJ1-6 | - | TRBV27 | - | TGTGCCAGCAGTTTTAGAGGACAGTCGCTTAATTCACCCCTCCACTTT | CASSFRGQSLNSPLHF
TRBJ1-2 | - | TRBV9 | - | TGTGCCAGCAGCGTCCAGGTGGGCAGTTCGCCCTATGGCTACACCTTC | CASSVQVGSSPYGYTF
TRBJ2-7 | - | TRBV7-8 | - | TGTGCCAGCAGCTTGAGGTTGCAAGCCTACGAGCAGTACTTC | CASSLRLQAYEQYF
TRBJ2-7 | TRBD2 | TRBV9 | - | TGTGCCAGCAGCCCGAGGACTAGCGGGAACTCCTACGAGCAGTACTTC | CASSPRTSGNSYEQYF
TRBJ2-7 | TRBD1 | TRBV29-1 | - | TGCAGCGTTGAAGCACCCCACAGGGGCAACGAGCAGTACTTC | CSVEAPHRGNEQYF
TRBJ2-7 | TRBD2 | TRBV7-8 | - | TGTGCCAGCAGGCCCCCCGGGAGGGAGCAGTACTTC | CASRPPGREQYF
TRBJ2-7 | - | TRBV6-6 | - | TGTGCCAGCGGGTTTGGGTACGAGCAGTACTTC | CASGFGYEQYF
TRBJ2-7 | TRBD2 | TRBV30 | once | TGTGCCTGGAGTCGTGATTGGCGGGGGAACACCTACGAGCAGTACTTC | CAWSRDWRGNTYEQYF
TRBJ1-2 | TRBD1 | TRBV28 | - | TGTGCCAGCAGTTTTGGAGGGGGCAGTAGGAGCTACACCTTC | CASSFGGGSRSYTF
TRBJ2-5 | - | TRBV29-1 | - | TGCAGCGTGAGACAGGCACAAGAGACCCAGTACTTC | CSVRQAQETQYF
TRBJ2-5 | - | TRBV5-1 | - | TGCGCCAGCAGCTTGTGGGGCAGGAATCAAGAGACCCAGTACTTC | CASSLWGRNQETQYF
TRBJ2-3 | - | TRBV5-6 | - | TGTGCCAGCAGCCGGGACAGCACAGATACGCAGTATTTT | CASSRDSTDTQYF